This T cell receptor beta chain was recovered during a study of neoadjuvant anti-PD-1 for oral cavity cancer. Of note for this clone: Its antigen is still unknown.

Germline V CDR1 and CDR2: SGHTA, FQGNSA. The CDR3 is made up of 13 amino acids. V was shortened by 1 base and J by 5 bases, with 8 bases between the two germline ends. Overall study results and limits: Pretreatment Treg/Th17 ratio correlated inversely with post-treatment tumor clonality.

The assay was immunoSEQ multiplex PCR, and TCRdb's table has in-frame clones only and misses some. The table has 35,000 to 40,000 clones, approximately 40% seen once. As for time point: after neoadjuvant nivolumab, at surgical resection. The sequence derives from a person between 35 and 79 years old with oral cavity squamous cell carcinoma. This specimen was tumor tissue, taken after nivolumab (anti-PD-1) treatment. The chain combines TRBV7-2 with TRBJ2-5; no reliable D call. The CDR3 region has the DNA TGTGCCAGCAGCTTAGAGAGCCGGGAGACCCAGTACTTC. Translated: CASSLESRETQYF. Together with reference TRBV7-2 and TRBJ2-5, the CDR3 gives the full variable domain: GAGVSQSPSNKVTEKGKDVELRCDPISGHTALYWYRQSLGQGLEFLIYFQGNSAPDKSGLPSDRFSAERTGGSVSTLTIQRTQQEDSAVYLCASSLESRETQYFGPGTRLLVL.